Following are 19 T cell receptor beta chains from one sample sequenced in a study of pediatric ulcerative colitis. One to two pinch biopsies were taken from the rectum during colonoscopy. Sequenced by immunoSEQ multiplex PCR; TCRdb stores in-frame clones only, minus some. The data contain 35,000 or so clones, around three quarters of them singletons. Input material: gut tissue. Receptors originate from a boy younger than 18 with moderate ulcerative colitis.

J is TRBJ2-1 and V is TRBV6-6; tentatively, D is TRBD1 (6 bases). Germline CDR1 and CDR2: MNHNY and SVGAGI (reference sequence). Trimming pared 6 bases from V and 15 bases from J, leaving 24 bases between. The CDR3 loop spans 14 amino acids. The CDR3 here is CASSPTGLSESLFF. CDR3 coding DNA: TGTGCCAGCAGCCCTACAGGGCTTTCGGAGAGTTTGTTCTTC.

The chain uses TRBV4-1 and TRBJ2-1; D might be TRBD1 (6 bases). The ends were cut back, 2 bases at V and 2 bases at J, with 13 bases in the middle. The CDR3 runs 16 residues. Germline loops: CDR1 MGHRA, CDR2 YSYEKL. This CDR3 is CASSQPTGPTYNEQFF. Written as DNA, the CDR3 is TGCGCCAGCAGCCAACCTACAGGGCCCACCTACAATGAGCAGTTCTTC.

V gene TRBV5-8 combines with J gene TRBJ2-7, with no clear D. Between the trimmed V and J ends, which lost 0 bases and 0 bases, there was a span of 7 bases. The germline CDR1 and CDR2 sequences are SGHTS and YDEGEE. This CDR3 spans 14 amino acids. The CDR3 bases are TGTGCCAGCAGCTTGGCAGAGACCTCCTACGAGCAGTACTTC. Its translation is CASSLAETSYEQYF. Full variable domain (outside the CDR3, taken from reference TRBV5-8 and TRBJ2-7): EAGVTQSPTHLIKTRGQQATLRCSPISGHTSVYWYQQALGLGLQFLLWYDEGEERNRGNFPPRFSGRQFPNYSSELNVNALELEDSALYLCASSLAETSYEQYFGPGTRLTVT.

This chain links TRBV6-1 with TRBJ2-1, with D perhaps matching TRBD1 or TRBD2 (6 bases each). The CDR3 totals 15 residues. CDR1 and CDR2 from the germline V gene are MNHNS and SASEGT. V lost 10 bases and J 6 bases, leaving 22 bases between the germline ends. CDR3 region: CAIKPKTGGGNEQFF. CDR3 in DNA: TGTGCCATAAAACCCAAGACAGGAGGGGGCAATGAGCAGTTCTTC.

The chain uses TRBV4-1 and TRBJ1-3; TRBD1 agrees at 10 bases. Germline assignment: CDR1 MGHRA and CDR2 YSYEKL. Germline trimming cut 0 bases from V and 3 bases from J; bases unmatched to any gene: 8. This CDR3 comprises 18 residues. Written as DNA, the CDR3 is TGCGCCAGCAGCCAAGAGGCGTTCCGGGACAGGGGTGGAAACACCATATATTTT. Translated, it gives CASSQEAFRDRGGNTIYF.

This chain connects TRBV18 to TRBJ2-1; D ambiguous. The CDR3 extends over 13 amino acids. Germline lookup yields CDR1 KGHSH and CDR2 LQKENI. V gave up 2 bases and J gave up 5 bases, with 7 bases separating them. The CDR3 sequence: CASSPVADNEQFF. CDR3 nucleotides: TGTGCCAGCTCACCAGTCGCGGACAATGAGCAGTTCTTC.

The rearrangement links TRBV18 to TRBJ2-7; 7 nucleotides line up with TRBD2. The CDR3 runs 19 residues. Germline CDR1 is KGHSH and CDR2 is LQKENI. The junction had 17 bases not matched to a gene; V was cut back by 3 bases and J by 0 bases. Here the CDR3 reads CASSPPNQWGGSTSYEQYF. The CDR3 DNA reads as TGTGCCAGCTCACCGCCGAATCAGTGGGGGGGGTCAACCTCCTACGAGCAGTACTTC.

This clone showed up just a few times. V usage is TRBV4-3 and J usage is TRBJ2-3; TRBD2 matches at 11 bases. The CDR3 covers 16 residues. The germline V gene has CDR1 LGHNA and CDR2 YSLEER. With 2 bases clipped from V and 4 bases from J, the junction kept 5 bases outside the gene matches. CDR3 sequence reads: CASSQSLAGVADTQYF. As DNA, the CDR3 is TGCGCCAGCAGCCAATCACTAGCGGGGGTGGCAGATACGCAGTATTTT.

This clone was seen only a few times. This chain joins TRBV7-2 and TRBJ1-2, with D unclear. CDR1 and CDR2 (germline): SGHTA, FQGNSA. The CDR3 spans 13 residues. The V gene lost 0 bases and the J gene lost 7 bases, with 9 bases spanning the gap. This CDR3 reads CASSLAMGTGYTF. CDR3 nucleotide sequence: TGTGCCAGCAGCTTAGCTATGGGCACTGGCTACACCTTC.

Of note for this clone: Other DNA sequences in the sample encode the same CDR3. The gene calls are TRBV6-1 and TRBJ1-1; no clear D gene. The CDR3 has 12 residues. Germline V CDR1 and CDR2: MNHNS, SASEGT. V was pared by 2 bases and J by 5 bases, with 6 bases between. The CDR3 sequence: CASSELRTEAFF. In nucleotides, the CDR3 is TGTGCCAGCAGTGAATTACGGACTGAAGCTTTCTTT.

CDR3 amino acids: CASSRRIRGETQYF. In DNA form, the CDR3 reads TGTGCCAGCAGCCGCAGAATAAGGGGGGAGACCCAGTACTTC. The chain recombines TRBV7-2 with TRBJ2-5, with D possibly TRBD1 on 6 matching bases. V was cut by 5 bases and J by 5 bases, with 15 bases left in between. The CDR3 totals 14 residues. CDR1 and CDR2 from the germline V gene are SGHTA and FQGNSA. Based on the CDR3 plus reference TRBV7-2 and TRBJ2-5, the full variable domain is GAGVSQSPSNKVTEKGKDVELRCDPISGHTALYWYRQSLGQGLEFLIYFQGNSAPDKSGLPSDRFSAERTGGSVSTLTIQRTQQEDSAVYLCASSRRIRGETQYFGPGTRLLVL.

The chain recombines TRBV28 with TRBJ2-2; the D gene is possibly TRBD1 (5 bases). The CDR3 contains 19 residues. Per germline, CDR1 MDHEN and CDR2 SYDVKM. Trimming removed 5 bases from V and 5 bases from J, with 27 bases in between. In DNA form, the CDR3 reads TGTGCCAGCAGTCAAGGACACGGCAACTCCTTTTCGTGGACCGGGGAGCTGTTTTTT. Translating gives CASSQGHGNSFSWTGELFF.

DNA for the CDR3: TGTGCCAGTAGTATATTGGGGTCAGAGACCCAGTACTTC. Translation gives CASSILGSETQYF. The chain combines TRBV19 with TRBJ2-5; D unresolved. V was cut by 2 bases and J by 4 bases, with 8 bases left in between. Germline-derived CDR1 and CDR2 are LNHDA and SQIVND (reference sequence). The CDR3 contains 13 residues.

The chain employs TRBV2 and TRBJ2-7; D gene uncertain. CDR3 length equals 12 residues. Germline-derived CDR1 and CDR2 are SNHLY and FYNNEI. Trimming shortened V by 2 bases and J by 3 bases, and 5 bases separated the two germline ends. CDR3 coding DNA: TGTGCCAGCAGTGAACTGGGCTACGAGCAGTACTTC. It is translated as CASSELGYEQYF.

This clone was picked up a small number of times. V is TRBV7-9 and J is TRBJ1-2; the match to TRBD1 covers 8 bases. V shed 1 base, J shed 3 bases, and the junction held 13 bases outside the gene matches. This CDR3 is built from 18 residues. Germline CDR1 reads SEHNR; CDR2 reads FQNEAQ (reference sequence). In nucleotides, the CDR3 is TGTGCCAGCAGCTTAGTCGGACAGGGCCCCCTGAGAGACTATGGCTACACCTTC. It encodes CASSLVGQGPLRDYGYTF.

The table lists this clone with a few counts. This chain connects TRBV4-1 to TRBJ2-2; TRBD1 matches at 9 bases. The V gene end was trimmed by 4 bases and the J gene end by 6 bases; junction bases not matched to a gene: 6. CDR3 length: 15 residues. CDR1 is MGHRA and CDR2 is YSYEKL in the germline V gene. CDR3 sequence: CASSRGQGIAGELFF. Here the CDR3 DNA reads TGCGCCAGCAGCCGGGGACAGGGCATAGCCGGGGAGCTGTTTTTT.

The gene calls are TRBV5-1 and TRBJ1-5, with D maybe TRBD1 (5 bases). CDR3 length: 15 amino acids. Deletions cut 4 bases from V and 6 bases from J, with 17 bases between. Looked up from germline, CDR1 is SGHRS and CDR2 is YFSETQ. The CDR3 region is CASSRGPGGVQPQHF. In DNA, the CDR3 is TGCGCCAGCAGCCGAGGACCTGGGGGTGTTCAGCCCCAGCATTTT.

In DNA, the CDR3 is TGTGCCAGCAGCTTGGCTTGGTACGAGCAGTTCTTC. Translation gives CASSLAWYEQFF. This chain links TRBV5-6 with TRBJ2-1, with unresolved D. The CDR3 runs to 12 residues. Germline V gene data show CDR1 as SGHDT and CDR2 as YYEEEE. V was pared by 0 bases and J by 10 bases, with 8 bases between.

The chain combines TRBV4-1 with TRBJ2-3, with 8 bases aligning to TRBD2. V was pared by 4 bases and J by 1 base, with 13 bases of the junction left unmatched. There are 18 residues in the CDR3. Germline CDR1 reads MGHRA; CDR2 reads YSYEKL. The CDR3 bases are TGCGCCAGCAGCCCCGGGGTCTACCGGGAGGGGGGCACAGATACGCAGTATTTT. This sequence encodes CASSPGVYREGGTDTQYF.